The 27 T cell receptor beta chains listed next were all sequenced from one sample in a study of radiation and T cells in renal cell carcinoma. Repertoires were generated with immunoSEQ multiplex PCR, while TCRdb's copy carries only in-frame clones and drops some. The table has 60,000 to 95,000 clones, less than 90% seen once. Time point specified: blood 4 weeks post-SBRT, at nephrectomy. Documented treatment: 15 Gy SBRT to primary tumor, nephrectomy 4 weeks later. This specimen consisted of blood, obtained from a patient whose treatment included radiotherapy and nephrectomy. These receptors came from a woman in her sixties with renal cell carcinoma.

V usage is TRBV6-4 and J usage is TRBJ2-1, with D tentatively TRBD2 (5 bases). The CDR3 has 14 residues. CDR1 and CDR2 (germline): MRHNA, SNTAGT. Trimming cost V 8 bases and J 4 bases, with 15 bases left between them. CDR3 bases: TGTGCCAGCTCCGAGGGCGAGACTTACAATGAGCAGTTCTTC. It is translated as CASSEGETYNEQFF.

This clone appeared once. CDR3 protein: CASRVGTAYEQYF. CDR3 nucleotide sequence: TGTGCCAGCAGGGTCGGGACAGCCTACGAGCAGTACTTC. The chain is built from TRBV6-1 and TRBJ2-7; TRBD1 aligns across 7 bases. This CDR3 is built from 13 residues. V trimming: 6 bases; J trimming: 2 bases; junction bases outside the gene matches: 4. Looked up from germline, CDR1 is MNHNS and CDR2 is SASEGT.

V usage is TRBV4-3 and J usage is TRBJ2-1; unclear D gene. The CDR3 runs to 16 residues. V was cut by 1 base and J by 0 bases, with 10 bases left in between. Germline CDR1 and CDR2: LGHNA and YSLEER. The CDR3 protein is CASSQGDQSSYNEQFF. As DNA, the CDR3 is TGCGCCAGCAGCCAAGGTGACCAGAGCTCCTACAATGAGCAGTTCTTC.

This chain links TRBV7-3 with TRBJ1-1; no reliable D call. The V and J ends lost 2 bases and 6 bases respectively, with 10 bases between them. From germline, CDR1 is SGHTA and CDR2 FQGTGA. The CDR3 length is 13 residues. This CDR3 reads CASSLSAGAEAFF. The CDR3 region has the DNA TGTGCCAGCAGCTTATCGGCAGGCGCTGAAGCTTTCTTT.

This chain joins TRBV5-1 and TRBJ1-1, with TRBD1 as a possible D gene (6 bases). The CDR3 is made up of 14 amino acids. Trimming pared 0 bases from V and 5 bases from J, leaving 11 bases between. Germline V CDR1 and CDR2: SGHRS, YFSETQ. For the CDR3, the DNA is TGCGCCAGCAGCTTGGATGGGGGGCCTACTGAAGCTTTCTTT. Its protein is CASSLDGGPTEAFF.

The gene calls are TRBV7-9 and TRBJ2-5, with 9 bases fitting TRBD1. Germline V gene data show CDR1 as SEHNR and CDR2 as FQNEAQ (reference sequence). The CDR3 loop spans 16 amino acids. V was pared by 2 bases and J by 2 bases, with 6 bases of the junction left unmatched. CDR3 region: CASSLSTGQGQETQYF. For the CDR3, the DNA is TGTGCCAGCAGCTTATCGACCGGACAGGGGCAAGAGACCCAGTACTTC.

The J gene is TRBJ2-1, the V gene TRBV29-1; the match to TRBD2 covers 9 bases. This CDR3 is 16 amino acids long. Trimming at V came to 8 bases and at J to 1 base, leaving 12 bases not matched to a gene. Germline V lookup: CDR1 SQVTM, CDR2 ANQGSEA. CDR3 loop: CSISSGLAFSYNEQFF. The CDR3 nucleotides are TGCAGCATTTCCTCGGGACTAGCCTTTTCCTACAATGAGCAGTTCTTC.

In its sample, this clone was seen a few times. The J gene is TRBJ2-7, the V gene TRBV4-1, with unresolved D. Germline V gene lookup returns CDR1 MGHRA and CDR2 YSYEKL. Trimming took 1 base from V and 0 from J, leaving 13 bases between them. This CDR3 has 16 residues. For the CDR3, the DNA is TGCGCCAGCAGCCAAGTATATTCCGTTAGCTCCTACGAGCAGTACTTC. Translated: CASSQVYSVSSYEQYF.

The chain combines TRBV7-9 with TRBJ2-2, with 7 bases lining up with TRBD1. The germline gives CDR1 SEHNR, CDR2 FQNEAQ (reference sequence). Germline trimming cut 1 base from V and 5 bases from J; bases unmatched to any gene: 4. This CDR3 region has 15 residues. The CDR3 spells CASSLGTGPTGELFF. DNA for the CDR3: TGTGCCAGCAGCTTAGGGACAGGTCCAACCGGGGAGCTGTTTTTT.

There are a few counts of this clone. V and J are TRBV29-1 and TRBJ1-1; D uncertain. The CDR3 is 13 amino acids. CDR1 SQVTM and CDR2 ANQGSEA come from the germline V gene. V lost 1 base and J lost 5, with 11 bases in between. The CDR3 reads CSVEGGGGTEAFF. CDR3 coding DNA: TGCAGCGTTGAAGGGGGAGGTGGGACTGAAGCTTTCTTT. Full variable domain (missing parts from reference TRBV29-1 and TRBJ1-1): SAVISQKPSRDICQRGTSLTIQCQVDSQVTMMFWYRQQPGQSLTLIATANQGSEATYESGFVIDKFPISRPNLTFSTLTVSNMSPEDSSIYLCSVEGGGGTEAFFGQGTRLTVV.

In this sample, this clone turned up once. This chain connects TRBV6-1 to TRBJ1-2, with D possibly TRBD1 on 5 matching bases. Trimming removed 2 bases at V and 8 bases at J, with 15 bases between. The length of the CDR3 is 14 residues. Germline assignment: CDR1 MNHNS and CDR2 SASEGT. For the CDR3, the DNA is TGTGCCAGCAGTGAATTGAGAGCAGGGAGAGGCTACACCTTC. Encoded protein: CASSELRAGRGYTF.

The rearrangement links TRBV11-2 to TRBJ1-1, with D hard to call. The CDR3 length is 15 residues. With 2 bases removed from V and 4 bases from J, the gap between germline ends came to 14 bases. CDR1 and CDR2 (germline): SGHAT, FQNNGV. The CDR3 sequence: CASSLRAGSGTEAFF. CDR3 nucleotide sequence: TGTGCCAGCAGCTTAAGGGCGGGAAGTGGCACTGAAGCTTTCTTT.

This clone was counted a few times. The chain combines TRBV12-5 with TRBJ1-2, with D unclear. There are 15 residues in the CDR3. Germline lookup yields CDR1 LGHNT and CDR2 FRNRAP. V dropped 7 bases and J dropped 11 bases, with 26 bases sitting between them. The CDR3 loop reads CASAAQAGGYEGYTF. CDR3 nucleotide sequence: TGTGCTAGTGCCGCGCAAGCAGGAGGCTATGAGGGATACACCTTC.

V usage is TRBV2 and J usage is TRBJ1-4, with TRBD1 matching 7 bases. CDR3 length equals 14 residues. Looked up from germline, CDR1 is SNHLY and CDR2 is FYNNEI. V lost 6 bases and J lost 8; bases outside the gene matches: 9. The CDR3 DNA reads as TGTGCCAGCAGGGAACAGGGGAGAGGGGAAAAACTGTTTTTT. Translation: CASREQGRGEKLFF.

This rearrangement joins TRBV5-6 to TRBJ2-5, with D possibly being TRBD2 (7 bases). V shed 4 bases and J shed 5 bases, with 15 bases lying between them. This CDR3 has 14 amino acids. The V gene's germline CDR1 is SGHDT and CDR2 YYEEEE. CDR3 protein: CASSPNGGRETQYF. For the CDR3, the DNA is TGTGCCAGCAGCCCGAACGGGGGGCGGGAGACCCAGTACTTC.

This sequence joins TRBV13 and TRBJ2-7; D may be TRBD2 (5 bases). CDR3 length: 15 residues. Looked up from germline, CDR1 is PRHDT and CDR2 is FYEKMQ (reference sequence). Trimming pared 5 bases from V and 6 bases from J, leaving 20 bases between. CDR3 residues: CASSPSGPNSLEQYF. As DNA, the CDR3 is TGTGCCAGCAGCCCAAGCGGACCCAACTCTCTCGAGCAGTACTTC.

This chain links TRBV18 with TRBJ2-2; 8 positions match TRBD1. There are 16 residues in the CDR3. V was pared by 5 bases and J by 6 bases, with 11 bases of the junction left unmatched. CDR1 and CDR2 from the germline V gene are KGHSH and LQKENI. Here the CDR3 DNA reads TGTGCCAGCTCATCGCCAGGGGGCGCGGTGTCCGGGGAGCTGTTTTTT. Its protein is CASSSPGGAVSGELFF.

The rearrangement joins TRBV11-2 to TRBJ1-4, with TRBD1 as a possible D gene (6 bases). V lost 5 bases to trimming and J lost 8 bases, with 12 bases between them. The V gene's germline CDR1 is SGHAT and CDR2 FQNNGV. This CDR3 spans 13 amino acids. The CDR3 protein is CASSRTGREKLFF. For the CDR3, the DNA is TGTGCCAGCAGCCGAACAGGGCGCGAAAAACTGTTTTTT.

J is TRBJ2-7 and V is TRBV5-1, with 11 nucleotides matching TRBD2. Germline CDR1 is SGHRS and CDR2 is YFSETQ. This CDR3 spans 15 amino acids. V lost 4 bases and J lost 6; bases outside the gene matches: 9. In DNA form, the CDR3 reads TGCGCCAGCAGCGGGGGGCTAGCGGGAGGTTTCGAGCAGTACTTC. This gives the protein CASSGGLAGGFEQYF.

The chain recombines TRBV6-1 with TRBJ1-2, with D unclear. The germline V and J ends were trimmed by 6 bases and 4 bases, with 15 bases remaining between them. The CDR3 consists of 14 residues. The germline V gene has CDR1 MNHNS and CDR2 SASEGT. The CDR3 sequence: CASSVEDALYGYTF. In DNA form, the CDR3 reads TGTGCCAGCAGCGTAGAAGACGCGCTCTATGGCTACACCTTC.

This clone was counted a single time. The V and J genes are TRBV9 and TRBJ2-3; D not resolved. This CDR3 comprises 17 residues. CDR1 is SGDLS and CDR2 is YYNGEE in the germline V gene. With 0 bases removed from V and 0 bases from J, the gap between germline ends came to 14 bases. The CDR3 nucleotides are TGTGCCAGCAGCGTAGGAGGACGAGACCCTAGCACAGATACGCAGTATTTT. It encodes CASSVGGRDPSTDTQYF. The variable domain in full, with the rest retrieved from reference TRBV9 and TRBJ2-3, is DSGVTQTPKHLITATGQRVTLRCSPRSGDLSVYWYQQSLDQGLQFLIQYYNGEERAKGNILERFSAQQFPDLHSELNLSSLELGDSALYFCASSVGGRDPSTDTQYFGPGTRLTVL.

V gene TRBV11-3 combines with J gene TRBJ2-7, with D unclear. Trimming pared 5 bases from V and 4 bases from J, leaving 12 bases between. CDR3 size: 13 residues. The germline gives CDR1 SGHNT, CDR2 YENEEA. The DNA for the CDR3 is TGTGCCAGCAGCCGTAAGGGCGCGTACGAGCAGTACTTC. It translates to CASSRKGAYEQYF.

The chain links TRBV28 to TRBJ1-5; D gene ambiguous. The germline V gene has CDR1 MDHEN and CDR2 SYDVKM. Trimming removed 6 bases at V and 3 bases at J, with 12 bases between. CDR3 length equals 14 residues. The CDR3 loop reads CASSPGEFNQPQHF. CDR3 DNA sequence: TGTGCCAGCAGCCCAGGAGAATTCAATCAGCCCCAGCATTTT.

The chain uses TRBV6-1 and TRBJ1-5; D is ambiguous. Germline V gene data show CDR1 as MNHNS and CDR2 as SASEGT. V gave up 10 bases and J gave up 9 bases, with 19 bases separating them. CDR3 size: 13 residues. This CDR3 reads CATFSGRLGPQHF. The CDR3 region has the DNA TGTGCCACCTTCTCCGGGAGATTGGGGCCCCAGCATTTT.

J is TRBJ2-1 and V is TRBV5-1; weak D call: TRBD2 (5 bases). This CDR3 is 15 amino acids long. The germline gives CDR1 SGHRS, CDR2 YFSETQ. V was shortened by 0 bases and J by 5 bases, with 12 bases between the two germline ends. In nucleotides, the CDR3 is TGCGCCAGCAGCTTGGACTCGACTACGAACAATGAGCAGTTCTTC. Translated: CASSLDSTTNNEQFF.

The CDR3 region is CASSPRLDGYEQFF. CDR3 coding DNA: TGTGCCAGCAGCCCGCGTTTAGACGGTTATGAGCAGTTCTTC. The chain couples TRBV11-1 to TRBJ2-1; D is undetermined. CDR1 and CDR2 from the germline V gene are SGHAT and FQDESV (reference sequence). The V end lost 5 bases, the J end lost 8 bases, and 16 bases lay between the germline ends. The CDR3 extends over 14 amino acids.

The count of this clone is one. The chain has TRBV19 and TRBJ1-5; no definite D call. Trimming stripped 9 bases from V and 7 bases from J, with 13 bases between. The CDR3 contains 12 residues. From germline, CDR1 is LNHDA and CDR2 SQIVND (reference sequence). The DNA of the CDR3 is TGTGCCAGCACCAGAGACGGACAGCCCCAGCATTTT. Protein product: CASTRDGQPQHF.